The clone carrying this T cell receptor beta chain showed up just once. A second PCR, run for about 7 to 11 cycles, used a sample-barcoded 5' primer plus a J-beta primer mix. Researchers report that a template-switch adaptor with 12 random nucleotides tagged each cDNA molecule. Each CDR3 protein gets one entry after TCRdb re-called the 5' RACE reads with MiXCR. The data show approximately 820,000 distinct CDR3 sequences, 44% seen once. CDR1 MNHNY and CDR2 SVGAGI come from the germline V gene (reference sequence). The CDR3 is 13 amino acids. The V gene lost 2 bases and the J gene lost 0 bases, with 4 bases spanning the gap. This sample was taken from a study of blood T cells in healthy people across ages.

The source material was blood. The sequence was collected from a man between 60 and 70 years old in good health. The chain has TRBV6-6 and TRBJ1-1, with unresolved D. DNA for the CDR3: TGTGCCAGCAGTTACCTCGTGAACACTGAAGCTTTCTTT. It is translated as CASSYLVNTEAFF.